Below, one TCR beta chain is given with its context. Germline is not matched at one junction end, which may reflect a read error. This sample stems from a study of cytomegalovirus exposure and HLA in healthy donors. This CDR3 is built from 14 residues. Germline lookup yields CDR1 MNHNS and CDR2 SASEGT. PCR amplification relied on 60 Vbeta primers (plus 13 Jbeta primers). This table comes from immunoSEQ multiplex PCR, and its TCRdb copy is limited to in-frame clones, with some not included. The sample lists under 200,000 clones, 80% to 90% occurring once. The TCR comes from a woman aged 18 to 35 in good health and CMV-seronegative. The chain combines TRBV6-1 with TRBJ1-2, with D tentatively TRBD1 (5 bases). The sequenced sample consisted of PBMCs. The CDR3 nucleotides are TGTGCCAGCAGTGGAGGGAGTGAGGGGACTCCCCAATACTTC. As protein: CASSGGSEGTPQYF.